A selection of T cell receptor beta chains follows, all from one sample in a study of shared clonotypes between healthy human individuals. Assay: immunoSEQ multiplex PCR; the TCRdb copy retains only in-frame clones and omits some. The repertoire holds approximately 470,000 clones, with approximately 78% as singletons. The sample was PBMCs. These receptors originate from a woman between 40 and 50 years old in good health. Some clones in this sample may be carry-over from other donors' samples. The CDR3 runs from the conserved cysteine through the conserved F or W. The order of the fields is V gene, clone size, J gene, D gene, CDR3 DNA, CDR3 protein. A D gene is named only where the DNA matches it firmly. Size values are once, few and many counts, or a class for expanded clones, and some rows have none.

TRBV19	NA	TRBJ1-1	NA	TGTGCCAGTAGTCCCCGGTCTCGTCGGGGGAACACTGAAGCTTTCTTT	CASSPRSRRGNTEAFF
TRBV18	NA	TRBJ2-6	NA	TGTGCCAGCTCGCTAAACTCTGGGGCCAACGTCCTGACTTTC	CASSLNSGANVLTF
TRBV5-1	NA	TRBJ2-1	TRBD2	TGCGCCAGCAGCTACGACGGGACTAGCCTCAATGAGCAGTTCTTC	CASSYDGTSLNEQFF
TRBV7-8	NA	TRBJ2-7	NA	TGTGCCAGCAGCTCAGACACCTACGAGCAGTACTTC	CASSSDTYEQYF
TRBV16	once	TRBJ2-2	NA	TGTGCCAGCAGCCGATCAGGGCAAATCTCCGGGGAGCTGTTTTTT	CASSRSGQISGELFF
TRBV5-4	NA	TRBJ1-4	NA	TGTGCCAGCAGCTCAGGGAATGCGGGCTATGCCACTAATGAAAAACTGTTTTTT	CASSSGNAGYATNEKLFF
TRBV7-2	NA	TRBJ2-1	TRBD2	TGTGCCAGCAGCTCGACTAGCGGGAGTTACAATGAGCAGTTCTTC	CASSSTSGSYNEQFF
TRBV9	NA	TRBJ1-4	NA	TGTGCCAGCAGCGTATCGGAACGGCATGAAAAACTGTTTTTT	CASSVSERHEKLFF
TRBV9	once	TRBJ2-7	TRBD1	TGCGCCAGCAGCGTAGCTACAGGGGATGAGCAGTACTTC	CASSVATGDEQYF
TRBV19	NA	TRBJ2-1	TRBD2	TGTGCCAGTAGTGGACTAGCGGCGAACTACAATGAGCAGTTCTTC	CASSGLAANYNEQFF
TRBV5-1	NA	TRBJ1-2	NA	TGCGCCAGCAGCTTTGCGGGGGCAGACTATGGCTACACCTTC	CASSFAGADYGYTF
TRBV9	NA	TRBJ1-4	NA	TGTGCCAGCAGCGAAAAAGGAGGGAATGAAAAACTGTTTTTT	CASSEKGGNEKLFF
TRBV7-9	NA	TRBJ2-3	NA	TGTGCCAGCAGCTTAGTAGGGCCAGATACGCAGTATTTT	CASSLVGPDTQYF
TRBV11-1	NA	TRBJ2-1	TRBD2	TGTGCCAGCAGCTTAACCCCTAGCGGGAGACGGAATGAGCAGTTCTTC	CASSLTPSGRRNEQFF
TRBV6-5	NA	TRBJ1-1	TRBD1	TGTGCCAGCAGTCTGGGACAGACATTGAACACTGAAGCTTTCTTT	CASSLGQTLNTEAFF
TRBV11-2	few	TRBJ1-1	NA	TGTGCCAGCAGCTTAGAACTTGCAGGGCTGAACACTGAAGCTTTCTTT	CASSLELAGLNTEAFF
TRBV10-3	NA	TRBJ1-2	NA	TGTGCCATCAGTGCCCAGACAGTTAACTATGGCTACACCTTC	CAISAQTVNYGYTF
TRBV6-5	NA	TRBJ2-7	NA	TGTGCCAGCAGTTACTCATACACCGGCTACGAGCAGTACTTC	CASSYSYTGYEQYF
TRBV7-2	many	TRBJ2-7	TRBD2	TGTGCCAGCAGCCCCCGGACTAGCGGGACCTACGAGCAGTACTTC	CASSPRTSGTYEQYF
TRBV5-7	once	TRBJ1-2	NA	TGTGCCAGCAGCTTGGGGGTAGGGGGATTCGCTGGCTACACCTTC	CASSLGVGGFAGYTF
TRBV25-1	NA	TRBJ2-7	NA	TGTGCCAGTCAGGGAATCTACGAGCAGTACTTC	CASQGIYEQYF
TRBV7-6	NA	TRBJ2-5	NA	TGTGCCAGCAGCTTAACCCGGGCCCTAGGCACAGAGACCCAGTACTTC	CASSLTRALGTETQYF
TRBV6-6	NA	TRBJ1-5	TRBD1	TGTGCCAGCAGTTCCCTGGGACAGGGGGATCAGCCCCAGCATTTT	CASSSLGQGDQPQHF
TRBV6-1	NA	TRBJ2-1	NA	TGTGCCAGCAGTAAAGCTAGCTTCTTAGGAAACAATGAGCAGTTCTTC	CASSKASFLGNNEQFF
TRBV27	NA	TRBJ2-5	NA	TGTGCCAGCAGTACGGGTCGGCAAGAGACCCAGTACTTC	CASSTGRQETQYF
TRBV27	few	TRBJ2-1	TRBD1	TGTGCCAGTAATTCCCCAGGGGGCGTGAATGAGCAGTTCTTC	CASNSPGGVNEQFF
TRBV28	NA	TRBJ1-2	NA	TGTGCCAGCAGTTTTTCCCTGGGGAACTATGGCTACACCTTC	CASSFSLGNYGYTF
TRBV6-1	once	TRBJ1-3	TRBD1	TGTGCCAGCAGTGAAGCGACAGGGGCTGGAAACACCATATATTTT	CASSEATGAGNTIYF
TRBV18	NA	TRBJ1-1	NA	TGTGCCAGCTCAGCGGACTCCTTCGGAACTGAAGCTTTCTTT	CASSADSFGTEAFF
TRBV7-3	NA	TRBJ2-2	NA	TGTGCCAGCAGCCCAACAGGGATCGGGGAGCTGTTTTTT	CASSPTGIGELFF
TRBV30	few	TRBJ2-2	TRBD1	TGTGCCTGGAGTTTGACAGGGGCGGACACCGGGGAGCTGTTTTTT	CAWSLTGADTGELFF
TRBV28	NA	TRBJ1-1	NA	TGTGCCAGCAGTGGGGGGACGGGGAACACTGAAGCTTTCTTT	CASSGGTGNTEAFF
TRBV7-2	NA	TRBJ2-5	TRBD2	TGTGCCAGCAGCCCTGGGACTAGCGGGCCGGGGGAGACCCAGTACTTC	CASSPGTSGPGETQYF
TRBV4-3	NA	TRBJ1-4	TRBD1	TGCGCCAGCAGCCAAACGACAGGGAGGTTCACTAATGAAAAACTGTTTTTT	CASSQTTGRFTNEKLFF
TRBV19	NA	TRBJ1-5	NA	TGTGCCAGTAGTATTAGTCGAAATCAGCCCCAGCATTTT	CASSISRNQPQHF
TRBV6-5	NA	TRBJ2-1	TRBD1	TGTGCCAGCAGTCCTACCCGGGACAGGTACAATGAGCAGTTCTTC	CASSPTRDRYNEQFF
TRBV11-2	NA	TRBJ1-5	NA	TGTGCCAGCAGCTTAGATGGGGGGCAGCCCCAGCATTTT	CASSLDGGQPQHF
TRBV29-1	NA	TRBJ2-6	NA	TGCAGCGTAGCCTCTGGGGCCAACGTCCTGACTTTC	CSVASGANVLTF
TRBV18	NA	TRBJ1-1	NA	TGTGCCAGCTCACGCGACTCCGGGACATCGAACACTGAAGCTTTCTTT	CASSRDSGTSNTEAFF